These T cell receptor beta chains were read from a single sample in a study of radiation and T cells in renal cell carcinoma. The method was immunoSEQ multiplex PCR; TCRdb's version includes in-frame clones alone and lacks a portion of them. The sample contains 150,000 to 180,000 clones, 87% of which appear only once. The specimen was blood, collected from a patient whose treatment included radiotherapy and nephrectomy. These receptors all come from a woman aged 50 to 60 with renal cell carcinoma. Both conserved end residues are part of each CDR3. Each record gives: clone size, V gene, J gene, D gene, CDR3 DNA, CDR3 protein. The D gene is left open where the match is weak. Expanded clones get a size class; other rows say once, few or many, or leave the size out.

abundance: .
v_gene: TRBV7-3
j_gene: TRBJ2-3
d_gene: TRBD2
CDR3nt: TGTGCCAGCAGCTTAACTAGGACGGGGGGGACAGATACGCAGTATTTT
CDR3aa: CASSLTRTGGTDTQYF

abundance: .
v_gene: TRBV5-4
j_gene: TRBJ2-7
d_gene: .
CDR3nt: TGTGCCAGCAGCCCCGGGACAAACCACGAGCAGTACTTC
CDR3aa: CASSPGTNHEQYF

abundance: .
v_gene: TRBV7-8
j_gene: TRBJ2-1
d_gene: TRBD2
CDR3nt: TGTGCCAGCAGCCAAGGACTAGGTTATAGCAATGAGCAGTTCTTC
CDR3aa: CASSQGLGYSNEQFF

abundance: .
v_gene: TRBV5-1
j_gene: TRBJ1-2
d_gene: TRBD1
CDR3nt: TGCGCCAGCAGCAAGCAGGGGGATGGGAGCGGCTACACCTTC
CDR3aa: CASSKQGDGSGYTF

abundance: once
v_gene: TRBV30
j_gene: TRBJ1-1
d_gene: TRBD1
CDR3nt: TGTGCCTGGAGCCGGACAGGGGATGGGAACACTGAAGCTTTCTTT
CDR3aa: CAWSRTGDGNTEAFF

abundance: .
v_gene: TRBV4-1
j_gene: TRBJ2-3
d_gene: TRBD1
CDR3nt: TGCGCCAGCAGCCGACAGGGAATAGATACGCAGTATTTT
CDR3aa: CASSRQGIDTQYF

abundance: once
v_gene: TRBV18
j_gene: TRBJ2-3
d_gene: .
CDR3nt: TGTGCCAGCTCACCAAGCACAGATACGCAGTATTTT
CDR3aa: CASSPSTDTQYF

abundance: .
v_gene: TRBV2
j_gene: TRBJ2-7
d_gene: .
CDR3nt: TGTGCCAGCATTAGGGCCTGGAGCTCCTACGAGCAGTACTTC
CDR3aa: CASIRAWSSYEQYF

abundance: .
v_gene: TRBV10-3
j_gene: TRBJ2-7
d_gene: .
CDR3nt: TGTGCCATCAGTGGGGACCCCAGGAACGAGCAGTACTTC
CDR3aa: CAISGDPRNEQYF

abundance: .
v_gene: TRBV7-9
j_gene: TRBJ2-7
d_gene: .
CDR3nt: TGTGCCAGCAGCTTAGATCCGGGGGTGGGCTACGAGCAGTACTTC
CDR3aa: CASSLDPGVGYEQYF